Sequencing of this T cell receptor beta chain was carried out in a study of Graves' ophthalmopathy and Graves' hyperthyroidism. Turning to the study itself: Prior to any treatment, peripheral blood was collected at the time of initial diagnosis.

Lactation, pregnancy, uncontrolled infections and other autoimmune diseases were all grounds for excluding patients. Serum thyroxine and TRAb, along with clinical symptoms, thyroid ultrasound and orbital computed tomography, were what diagnosis relied on. The PBMC fraction was derived from 9.5 to 10 ml of fresh peripheral blood. Deletions cut 4 bases from V and 5 bases from J, with 14 bases between. Germline V CDR1 and CDR2: DFQATT, SNEGSKA (reference sequence). The CDR3 contains 13 residues. Amplification targeted the TCR beta CDR3 regions, with RNA transcripts as the source material. RT-PCR was first run with HTBI primers, then multiplex PCR in a second round. TCRdb passed the multiplex PCR reads through MiXCR, listing each CDR3 protein once. Among 150,000 or so distinct CDR3 sequences listed, 30% to 45% were seen once. This clonotype was seen many times.

The clonotype comes from a young man with Graves' ophthalmopathy. The sequencing input was peripheral blood. This rearrangement joins TRBV20-1 to TRBJ2-5; D is unresolved. CDR3 amino acids: CSAIPHIGETQYF. The CDR3 coding sequence is TGCAGTGCTATCCCCCACATTGGGGAGACCCAGTACTTC.